This TCR beta chain is drawn from a study of blood T cells in healthy people across ages (dated by TCRdb to between 2014 and 2016). In the study overall: In model experiments, roughly one uniquely barcoded TCR beta cDNA molecule per two T cells was captured by template switching. Donors were grouped into four age groups: young (average roughly 17 years), middle-aged (39), aged (about 60) and long-lived (around 82). Using deep sequencing normalized with unique cDNA molecular identifiers, the study measured how TCR beta repertoire diversity changes with age. The study analyzed two additional independent replicas of 1 million unique cDNA reads from the same blood draw for two donors, one aged 18 to 29 and one aged 80 or older. On the study overall, not on this receptor specifically: Compared with the aged group, the long-lived group had more naive CD4+ T cells, fewer expanded clones and increased TCR diversity, a pattern suggesting age selection. Estimates of total diversity based on one million sequenced T cells were regarded as lower bounds and as underestimates. Observed TCR beta diversity per million T cells fell roughly linearly with age, and a significant reduction was already apparent by age roughly 40. Conclusive comparison of naive and antigen-experienced compartments was prevented by the profiling of bulk unsorted PBMCs. A strong correlation was found between observed TCR beta diversity and the percentage of naive T cells measured by flow cytometry. Donor CMV infection status was unknown, potentially confounding age-related changes in expanded clonotypes.

Donors were 39 systemically healthy Caucasian individuals from Russia aged roughly 6 to 90 years. Each donor gave around 9.9 milliliters of peripheral blood, collected into EDTA-treated Vacutainer tubes. Ficoll-Paque density-gradient centrifugation was used to isolate PBMCs, with at least 6 million obtained per sample. Trizol reagent was used to extract total RNA from the PBMCs, yielding at least 6 micrograms per sample. Naive CD45RAhigh/CD27high T cell percentages were measured by flow cytometry on a PBMC aliquot from every donor. Library preparation used 5' RACE. The sequencing machine was an Illumina HiSeq 2500. A second PCR of about 7 to 12 cycles was run with a J-beta primer mix and a sample-barcoded 5' primer. A unique molecular identifier was introduced onto each TCR beta cDNA molecule by a template-switch 5' adaptor carrying 12 random nucleotides. Each sample yielded at least 2.5 million CDR3-containing paired-end reads. The Mint cDNA synthesis kit, primed by a TRBC-specific oligonucleotide, was used to synthesize first-strand cDNA from all RNA. After uracil-DNA glycosylase treatment, a first 18-cycle PCR used universal primers M1SS and BC2_uni_R on all cDNA. For the original study's pipeline: Each sample was normalized by randomly selecting 1 million high-quality reads, each carrying a distinct molecular identifier. Reads sharing molecular identifiers were discarded rather than binned into consensus sequences. MiTCR, set to a Q25 quality threshold and the strictest error-elimination algorithm, was used for CDR3 identification, clonotype clustering and error correction. Lower-bound total TCR beta diversity was estimated with a nonparametric unseen species model using Euler transformation. The public reads were reanalyzed by TCRdb: fastp trimming at Q25, MiXCR alignment, in-frame beta chains only. Every CDR3 protein is listed once, alongside the most common genes and DNA of its rows. In this record, the V and J calls reflect TCRdb's handling and not the investigators' own analysis. A total of about 760,000 distinct CDR3 sequences appear in this sample, about 25% of them only once. The ten biggest clones cover more than 8% of the sample.

This clonotype was recorded only once. There is no known antigen for this receptor. An end of the junction does not agree with germline; a read error may underlie this. The germline V gene yields SGHRS for CDR1 and YFSETQ for CDR2. From its cysteine to its phenylalanine, the CDR3 spans 16 amino acids. Here the CDR3 DNA is all that survives: 48 bases in frame from base 1. These same data were also listed under a study on T cells of mothers and their children. As that second study puts it: The donors were nine systemically healthy Caucasian individuals, made up of three mothers and their six children. cDNA synthesis consumed the entire amount of extracted RNA, loaded at about 1.5 ug RNA in each 15 ul reaction. In the second PCR, the M1S primer introduced both the sample barcodes and 2-4 random nucleotides. Over 8 million TCR beta CDR3 reads came from each mother, compared with approximately 3.1 million reads from each child. Thymic selection shapes the output of TCR recombination in a similar way in related and unrelated pairs, and inherited differences have a minor effect. Normalized repertoire overlap was always found to be slightly, but never significantly, higher in related mother-child pairs than in unrelated mother-child pairs. Persistent microchimeric T cell clones were not detected, at a sensitivity of 85 to 100 clones per million clonotypes. To look for features that set related mother-child pairs apart from unrelated individuals, the researchers ran deep NGS to compare the TCR beta repertoires of mothers and children. On average, the children were approximately 11 +/- 4 years old, while the mothers were roughly 40 +/- 4 years old. After adapter ligation was performed with NEBNext reagents, the libraries were sequenced on an Illumina HiSeq 2000 with 100+100 nt paired-end reads. To prevent cross-contamination, the mother and child libraries were prepared a month apart and were sequenced in separate runs. For each donor, between about 450,000 and 2,300,000 distinct TCR beta clonotypes were identified. Naive TCR beta clonotypes were estimated from low-frequency clonotypes matched to each donor's FACS-determined naive share, without sorting.

The V and J segments used are TRBV5-1 and TRBJ2-7, and TRBD2 matches 10 of the central bases. This clonotype was sampled from a boy younger than 18 in good health. Sequenced input: blood. The CDR3 corresponds to CASSAIVGTSVGERYF. The bases read TGCGCCAGCAGCGCGATAGTCGGGACTAGCGTGGGGGAGCGGTACTTC.